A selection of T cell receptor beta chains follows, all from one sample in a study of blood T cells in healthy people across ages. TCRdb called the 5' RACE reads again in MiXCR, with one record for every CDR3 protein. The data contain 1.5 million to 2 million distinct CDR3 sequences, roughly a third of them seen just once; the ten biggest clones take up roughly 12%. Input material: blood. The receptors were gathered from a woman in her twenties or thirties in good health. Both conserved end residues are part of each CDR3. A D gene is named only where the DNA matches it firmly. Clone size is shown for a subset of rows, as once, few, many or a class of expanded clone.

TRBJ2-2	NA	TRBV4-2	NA	CASSRPRGAMAGELFF	TGTGCCAGCAGCCGCCCTAGAGGGGCGATGGCCGGGGAGCTGTTTTTT
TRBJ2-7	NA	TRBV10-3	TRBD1	CAISESTGVGEQYF	TGTGCCATCAGTGAGTCGACAGGGGTCGGCGAGCAGTACTTC
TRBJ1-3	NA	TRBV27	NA	CASRETGFGNTIYF	TGTGCCAGCAGAGAAACGGGGTTTGGAAACACCATATATTTT
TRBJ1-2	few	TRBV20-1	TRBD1	CSASGGNGYTF	TGCAGTGCCTCAGGGGGCAATGGCTACACCTTC
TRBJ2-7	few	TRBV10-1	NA	CASSESRLATYEQYF	TGCGCCAGCAGTGAGTCGCGGCTAGCTACCTACGAGCAGTACTTC
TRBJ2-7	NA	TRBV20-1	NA	CSARDLPAGQFSYEQYF	TGCAGTGCTAGAGACCTACCCGCGGGACAGTTCTCCTACGAGCAGTACTTC
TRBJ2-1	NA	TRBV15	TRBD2	CATSPRRTSRGSYNEQFF	TGTGCCACCAGCCCCCGGAGGACTAGCAGGGGCTCCTACAATGAGCAGTTCTTC
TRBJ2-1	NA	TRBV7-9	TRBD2	CASSLSTLAGGGEQFF	TGTGCCAGCAGCTTAAGTACCCTAGCGGGAGGAGGTGAGCAGTTCTTC
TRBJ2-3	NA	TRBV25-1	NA	CATGPTTDTQYF	TGTGCCACCGGACCGACCACAGATACGCAGTATTTT
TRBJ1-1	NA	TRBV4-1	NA	CASSPGLRTNTEAFF	TGCGCCAGCAGCCCGGGGCTACGGACGAACACTGAAGCTTTCTTT
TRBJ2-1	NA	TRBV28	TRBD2	CASRGRSGKGNNEQFF	TGTGCCAGCAGGGGGCGTAGCGGGAAGGGGAACAATGAGCAGTTCTTC
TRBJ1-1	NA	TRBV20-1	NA	CSALDNTEAFF	TGCAGTGCCTTAGACAACACTGAAGCTTTCTTT
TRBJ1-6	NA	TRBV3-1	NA	CASSQGGWYNSPLHF	TGTGCCAGCAGCCAGGGGGGTTGGTATAATTCACCCCTCCACTTT
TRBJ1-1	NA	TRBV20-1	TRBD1	CSASGRGPYTEAFF	TGCAGTGCTAGCGGCAGGGGGCCGTACACTGAAGCTTTCTTT
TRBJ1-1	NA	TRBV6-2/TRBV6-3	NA	CASNNAGVGKEAFF	TGTGCCAGCAATAACGCCGGGGTAGGAAAAGAAGCTTTCTTT
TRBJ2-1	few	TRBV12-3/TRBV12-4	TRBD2	CASSPGLAGGNDQFF	TGTGCCAGCAGCCCCGGGTTAGCGGGAGGGAATGATCAGTTCTTC
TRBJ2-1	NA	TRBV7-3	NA	CASSLAGDHYNEQFF	TGTGCCAGCAGCTTAGCGGGTGACCACTACAATGAGCAGTTCTTC
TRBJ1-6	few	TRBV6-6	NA	CASSYPPRRFYNSPLHF	TGTGCCAGCAGTTATCCCCCTCGGAGGTTTTATAATTCACCCCTCCACTTT
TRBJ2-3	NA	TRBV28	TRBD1	CASSVTGGEDTQYF	TGTGCCAGCAGTGTGACAGGGGGCGAAGATACGCAGTATTTT
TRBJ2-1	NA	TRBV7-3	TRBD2	CASRGTPGGLDEQFF	TGTGCCAGCAGGGGAACCCCGGGAGGTCTGGATGAGCAGTTCTTC
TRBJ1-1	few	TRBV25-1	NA	CASSDRVNTEAFF	TGTGCCAGCAGTGACAGGGTGAACACTGAAGCTTTCTTT
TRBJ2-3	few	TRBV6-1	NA	CASSEEGNTQYF	TGTGCCAGCAGTGAAGAAGGGAATACGCAGTATTTT
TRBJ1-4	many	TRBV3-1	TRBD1	CASSQGDRVANEKLFF	TGTGCCAGCAGCCAAGGGGACAGGGTTGCTAATGAAAAACTGTTTTTT
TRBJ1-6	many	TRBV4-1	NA	CASSQRRDTYSPLHF	TGCGCCAGCAGCCAAAGGAGGGACACCTATTCACCCCTCCACTTT
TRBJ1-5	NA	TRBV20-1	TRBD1	CSASTQGASRNQPQHF	TGCAGTGCTAGTACCCAGGGGGCGTCGCGCAATCAGCCCCAGCATTTT
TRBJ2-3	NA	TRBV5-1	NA	CASSSGAGRVADTQYF	TGCGCCAGCAGCTCCGGGGCAGGTCGAGTGGCAGATACGCAGTATTTT
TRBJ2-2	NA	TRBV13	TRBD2	CASSLGSASGVHTGELFF	TGTGCCAGCAGCTTAGGATCGGCTAGCGGGGTCCACACCGGGGAGCTGTTTTTT
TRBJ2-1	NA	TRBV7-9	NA	CASSFSSLYNEQFF	TGTGCCAGCAGCTTTAGTTCCCTTTACAATGAGCAGTTCTTC
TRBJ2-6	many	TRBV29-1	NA	CSVVEQLDSGANVLTF	TGCAGCGTTGTTGAACAGCTTGACTCTGGGGCCAACGTCCTGACTTTC
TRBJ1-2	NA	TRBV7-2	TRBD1	CASSLGIGQGAIYGYTF	TGTGCCAGCAGCTTAGGGATTGGACAGGGGGCGATCTATGGCTACACCTTC
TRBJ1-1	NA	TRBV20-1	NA	CSAREYDEAFF	TGCAGTGCTAGAGAGTACGATGAAGCTTTCTTT
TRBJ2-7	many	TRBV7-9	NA	CASSSLDGYEQYF	TGTGCCAGCAGCTCGTTGGACGGCTACGAGCAGTACTTC
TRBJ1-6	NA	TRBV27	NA	CASRLNLRGDSPLHF	TGTGCCAGCAGACTCAACCTCAGGGGAGATTCACCCCTCCACTTT
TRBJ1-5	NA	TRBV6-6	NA	CASSYTVGNSNQPQHF	TGTGCCAGCAGTTACACAGTCGGGAATAGCAATCAGCCCCAGCATTTT
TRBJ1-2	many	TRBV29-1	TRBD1	CSHGQGSGYTF	TGCAGCCACGGACAGGGTAGCGGCTACACCTTC
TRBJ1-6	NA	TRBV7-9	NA	CASSLTASPLHF	TGTGCCAGCAGCCTGACAGCTTCACCCCTCCACTTT
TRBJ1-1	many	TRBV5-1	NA	CASSRGRNTEAFF	TGCGCCAGCAGCCGGGGCCGGAACACTGAAGCTTTCTTT
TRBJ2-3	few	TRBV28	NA	CASSSTLGIGTQYF	TGTGCCAGCAGTTCAACTCTAGGGATCGGTACGCAGTATTTT
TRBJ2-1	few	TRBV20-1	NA	CSADPQGEQFF	TGCAGTGCTGACCCCCAGGGGGAGCAGTTCTTC
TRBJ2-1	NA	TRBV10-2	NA	CASSEMRDEQFF	TGCGCCAGCAGTGAGATGCGGGATGAGCAGTTCTTC
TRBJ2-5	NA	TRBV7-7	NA	CASSLVTGEYF	TGCGCCAGCAGCTTAGTTACCGGCGAGTACTTC
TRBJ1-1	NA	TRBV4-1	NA	CASSQEGSFPNTEAFF	TGCGCCAGCAGCCAAGAAGGGAGTTTTCCGAACACTGAAGCTTTCTTT
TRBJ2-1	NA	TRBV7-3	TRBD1	CASSYGDRKNEQFF	TGTGCCAGCAGCTATGGGGACAGAAAAAATGAGCAGTTCTTC
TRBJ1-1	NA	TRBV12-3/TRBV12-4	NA	CASSSGLGVYTEAFF	TGTGCCAGCAGTTCTGGACTAGGGGTTTACACTGAAGCTTTCTTT
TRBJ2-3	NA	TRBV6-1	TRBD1	CASSVRQGKTDTQYF	TGTGCCAGCAGTGTACGACAGGGGAAAACAGATACGCAGTATTTT
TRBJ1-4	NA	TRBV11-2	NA	CASSVDINEKLFF	TGTGCCAGCAGCGTCGACATAAATGAAAAACTGTTTTTT
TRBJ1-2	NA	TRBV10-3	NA	CAITTDRSMRGHTF	TGTGCCATCACTACCGACAGGAGTATGCGGGGCCACACCTTC
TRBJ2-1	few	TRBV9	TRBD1	CASSVDGTGGNEQFF	TGTGCCAGCAGCGTAGACGGGACAGGGGGCAATGAGCAGTTCTTC
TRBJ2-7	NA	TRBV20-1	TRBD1	CSAPASHRGSYEQYF	TGCAGTGCTCCCGCGAGTCACAGGGGCTCCTACGAGCAGTACTTC
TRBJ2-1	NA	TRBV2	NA	CASRGGPTAYNEQFF	TGTGCCAGCAGGGGGGGGCCGACAGCTTACAATGAGCAGTTCTTC